The 32 T cell receptor beta chains reported below all come from one sample, sequenced in a study of blood T cell repertoires in COVID-19. Assay: immunoSEQ multiplex PCR; the TCRdb copy retains only in-frame clones and omits some. Of around 420,000 clones detected, around 90% appear once; the ten largest clones hold about 2.1%. The sample consisted of PBMCs or T cells enriched from blood (not recorded which). These receptors were taken from a woman between 40 and 55 years old with acute COVID-19.

The rearrangement links TRBV7-2 to TRBJ2-7; tentative D call: TRBD2 (6 bases). Germline loops: CDR1 SGHTA, CDR2 FQGNSA. V gave up 4 bases and J gave up 7 bases, with 11 bases separating them. This CDR3 spans 12 amino acids. CDR3 nucleotide sequence: TGTGCCAGCAGCTCCTACGGGGGAGAGCAGTACTTC. Residues: CASSSYGGEQYF.

The CDR3 loop is CASSSRQATEAFF. The CDR3, as DNA: TGCGCCAGCAGCTCCCGACAGGCCACTGAAGCTTTCTTT. This sequence joins TRBV5-1 and TRBJ1-1, with a possible D match to TRBD1 (6 bases). V was clipped by 3 bases and J by 4 bases, with 10 bases between them. The CDR3 loop spans 13 amino acids. Germline CDR1 is SGHRS and CDR2 is YFSETQ.

This clone was recorded once. The chain has TRBV2 and TRBJ2-5, with D possibly matching TRBD2 (6 bases). Deletions cut 6 bases from V and 3 bases from J, with 11 bases between. Germline CDR1 SNHLY, CDR2 FYNNEI. The CDR3 length is 13 residues. CDR3 coding DNA: TGTGCCAGCAGGGCTAGCGAAAAAGAGACCCAGTACTTC. Its translation: CASRASEKETQYF. Full variable domain (remainder filled in from reference TRBV2 and TRBJ2-5): EPEVTQTPSHQVTQMGQEVILRCVPISNHLYFYWYRQILGQKVEFLVSFYNNEISEKSEIFDDQFSVERPDGSNFTLKIRSTKLEDSAMYFCASRASEKETQYFGPGTRLLVL.

The V call is TRBV4-1, the J call TRBJ2-3; no clear D gene. Per the germline V gene, CDR1 is MGHRA and CDR2 is YSYEKL. Trimming took 1 base from V and 0 from J, leaving 5 bases between them. The CDR3 is made up of 14 amino acids. The CDR3 DNA is TGCGCCAGCAGCCAAGTGGAGAGCACAGATACGCAGTATTTT. This codes for CASSQVESTDTQYF.

J is TRBJ2-7 and V is TRBV5-1, with 8 bases aligning to TRBD1. This CDR3 spans 14 amino acids. The V gene end was trimmed by 5 bases and the J gene end by 6 bases; junction bases not matched to a gene: 10. The germline gives CDR1 SGHRS, CDR2 YFSETQ. DNA for the CDR3: TGCGCCAGCAGGCTAGACAGGGGCGGAAGCGAGCAGTACTTC. It specifies CASRLDRGGSEQYF.

This rearrangement joins TRBV12-3 or TRBV12-4 to TRBJ1-2; 9 bases map to TRBD1. The CDR3 runs to 13 residues. V lost 6 bases and J lost 3; bases outside the gene matches: 2. For the CDR3, the DNA is TGTGCCAGCAGCCGGACAGGGGACTATGGCTACACCTTC. Translated, it gives CASSRTGDYGYTF.

The chain has TRBV5-1 and TRBJ1-3; 8 nucleotides align to TRBD1. The CDR3 runs 15 residues. Trimming at V came to 2 bases and at J to 7 bases, leaving 8 bases not matched to a gene. Germline V gene lookup returns CDR1 SGHRS and CDR2 YFSETQ. The CDR3 nucleotides read TGCGCCAGCAGCTTTTCAGGGGGCGAGTCGAACACCATATATTTT. This sequence encodes CASSFSGGESNTIYF.

The rearrangement links TRBV7-2 to TRBJ2-1, with TRBD1 identical over 9 bases. In germline, CDR1 is SGHTA, CDR2 FQGNSA. The junction had 4 bases not matched to a gene; V was cut back by 5 bases and J by 8 bases. This CDR3 comprises 13 residues. CDR3 DNA sequence: TGTGCCAGCAGCCAAAGGACAGGGGATGAGCAGTTCTTC. This gives the protein CASSQRTGDEQFF.

The gene calls are TRBV4-1 and TRBJ1-2; a possible D gene is TRBD1 (5 bases). Germline CDR1 MGHRA, CDR2 YSYEKL. V gave up 1 base and J gave up 4 bases, with 13 bases separating them. This CDR3 is built from 15 residues. CDR3 in amino acids: CASSQGEKGPYGYTF. CDR3 nucleotide sequence: TGCGCCAGCAGCCAAGGGGAAAAGGGGCCCTATGGCTACACCTTC.

The chain carries TRBV10-3 and TRBJ1-5; possibly TRBD1 for D (5 bases). Germline CDR1 ENHRY, CDR2 SYGVKD. Trimming cost V 6 bases and J 2 bases, with 8 bases left between them. The CDR3 extends over 13 amino acids. CDR3 sequence: CAIREGGNQPQHF. The CDR3 nucleotides read TGTGCCATCAGGGAAGGGGGCAATCAGCCCCAGCATTTT.

The chain has TRBV19 and TRBJ1-3, with D tentatively TRBD1 (6 bases). CDR1 is LNHDA, CDR2 SQIVND, per germline (reference sequence). The ends were cut back, 1 base at V and 2 bases at J, with 6 bases in the middle. The CDR3 is 14 residues long. CDR3 sequence reads: CASSIAGAGNTIYF. Written as DNA, the CDR3 is TGTGCCAGTAGTATAGCAGGGGCTGGAAACACCATATATTTT.

The V call is TRBV5-1, the J call TRBJ2-7; D not resolved. Between the trimmed V and J ends, which lost 0 bases and 1 base, there was a span of 11 bases. CDR1 and CDR2 (germline): SGHRS, YFSETQ. CDR3 length: 15 amino acids. The CDR3 DNA reads TGCGCCAGCAGCTTGGACGCGGCCCCTTCCTACGAGCAGTACTTC. Residues: CASSLDAAPSYEQYF. The full variable domain, its missing parts supplied by reference TRBV5-1 and TRBJ2-7, is KAGVTQTPRYLIKTRGQQVTLSCSPISGHRSVSWYQQTPGQGLQFLFEYFSETQRNKGNFPGRFSGRQFSNSRSEMNVSTLELGDSALYLCASSLDAAPSYEQYFGPGTRLTVT.

This chain links TRBV5-1 with TRBJ1-1; 9 nucleotides line up with TRBD1. CDR3 length equals 15 residues. Germline trimming cut 4 bases from V and 6 bases from J; bases unmatched to any gene: 10. Germline V CDR1 and CDR2: SGHRS, YFSETQ. The CDR3 spells CASSVQTGGQSEAFF. The DNA for the CDR3 is TGCGCCAGCAGCGTCCAGACAGGGGGTCAGTCTGAAGCTTTCTTT. The complete variable domain, with remaining parts taken from reference TRBV5-1 and TRBJ1-1, reads KAGVTQTPRYLIKTRGQQVTLSCSPISGHRSVSWYQQTPGQGLQFLFEYFSETQRNKGNFPGRFSGRQFSNSRSEMNVSTLELGDSALYLCASSVQTGGQSEAFFGQGTRLTVV.

The rearrangement joins TRBV9 to TRBJ2-7; 9 bases line up with TRBD1. This CDR3 has 15 amino acids. The trim removed 2 bases at V and 3 bases at J, leaving 6 bases unmatched. The germline gives CDR1 SGDLS, CDR2 YYNGEE. Here the CDR3 DNA reads TGTGCCAGCAGCGTCGGGACAGGGTTTGTCTACGAGCAGTACTTC. The encoded protein is CASSVGTGFVYEQYF.

This clone has only a few counts. The genes are TRBV30 and TRBJ1-6, with D possibly being TRBD1 (6 bases). CDR1 and CDR2 (germline): GTSNPN, SVGIG (reference sequence). Trimming shortened V by 5 bases and J by 8 bases, and 13 bases separated the two germline ends. This CDR3 contains 13 residues. CDR3 loop: CAWDDRSYSPLHF. The CDR3 DNA follows: TGTGCCTGGGATGACAGGTCCTATTCACCCCTCCACTTT.

This clone was seen more than once but under ten times. The V gene is TRBV11-2, the J gene TRBJ1-6; D is perhaps TRBD1 (5 bases). Germline-derived CDR1 and CDR2 are SGHAT and FQNNGV. The CDR3 spans 14 residues. The V end lost 3 bases, the J end lost 8 bases, and 11 bases lay between the germline ends. The DNA of the CDR3 is TGTGCCAGCAGCTTGGGGGGTTCGGATTCACCCCTCCACTTT. It specifies CASSLGGSDSPLHF.

The CDR3 protein is CASKLSDTQYF. CDR3 bases: TGTGCCAGCAAACTATCAGATACGCAGTATTTT. The gene calls are TRBV2 and TRBJ2-3, with D unresolved. The CDR3 is 11 residues long. Trimming cost V 7 bases and J 4 bases, with 6 bases left between them. From germline, CDR1 is SNHLY and CDR2 FYNNEI.

The chain links TRBV7-8 to TRBJ2-3; 7 nucleotides agree with TRBD2. Germline lookup yields CDR1 SGHVS and CDR2 FQNEAQ. J lost 4 bases, V lost 5 bases, and 9 bases had no gene match. The CDR3 runs to 15 residues. The chain's CDR3 is CASSHTWGRADTQYF. Here the CDR3 DNA reads TGTGCCAGCAGCCATACATGGGGGAGGGCAGATACGCAGTATTTT.

The chain joins TRBV19 to TRBJ1-4; D gene uncertain. V lost 5 bases and J lost 0, with 19 bases in between. The CDR3 contains 18 residues. In germline, CDR1 is LNHDA, CDR2 SQIVND (reference sequence). The CDR3 DNA reads as TGTGCCAGTAGTTCGCGACCCCCCGGAGATGCAACTAATGAAAAACTGTTTTTT. Translation: CASSSRPPGDATNEKLFF.

The chain joins TRBV18 to TRBJ1-2; 11 positions agree with TRBD1. The CDR3 totals 14 residues. V lost 2 bases and J lost 6; bases outside the gene matches: 2. CDR1 is KGHSH, CDR2 LQKENI, per germline. DNA for the CDR3: TGTGCCAGCTCACCAGGACAGGGGGCAGATGGCTACACCTTC. The encoded protein is CASSPGQGADGYTF.

The V and J genes are TRBV25-1 and TRBJ1-2, with 7 bases that match TRBD1. The CDR3 runs to 12 residues. Germline CDR1 MGHDK, CDR2 SYGVNS. With V trimmed by 6 bases and J by 8 bases, 6 bases remained unmatched. CDR3 sequence: CASRRQGIGYTF. The CDR3 bases are TGTGCCAGCAGGAGACAGGGAATCGGCTACACCTTC.

This rearrangement joins TRBV19 to TRBJ1-5; TRBD1 is a possible D gene (5 bases). Germline CDR1 is LNHDA and CDR2 is SQIVND (reference sequence). V was pared by 5 bases and J by 3 bases, with 14 bases between. The CDR3 has 15 amino acids. The CDR3 here is CASSGALRNNQPQHF. The CDR3 nucleotides are TGTGCCAGTAGTGGGGCACTAAGGAACAATCAGCCCCAGCATTTT. Supplemented by reference TRBV19 and TRBJ1-5, the full variable domain reads DGGITQSPKYLFRKEGQNVTLSCEQNLNHDAMYWYRQDPGQGLRLIYYSQIVNDFQKGDIAEGYSVSREKKESFPLTVTSAQKNPTAFYLCASSGALRNNQPQHFGDGTRLSIL.

The rearrangement uses TRBV12-5 and TRBJ2-2; D not certain. This CDR3 contains 13 residues. The V end was cut by 0 bases, the J end by 5 bases, with 4 bases between. CDR1 is LGHNT, CDR2 FRNRAP, per germline. CDR3 DNA: TGTGCTAGTGGTTTGGTACTAACCGGGGAGCTGTTTTTT. Amino acid sequence: CASGLVLTGELFF.

CDR3 nucleotide sequence: TGTGCCAGTTCCCGGGTTCTTAGCAATCAGCCCCAGCATTTT. This sequence encodes CASSRVLSNQPQHF. The rearrangement joins TRBV6-5 to TRBJ1-5; no definite D call. The length of the CDR3 is 14 residues. The germline V gene has CDR1 MNHEY and CDR2 SVGAGI. V was clipped by 9 bases and J by 0 bases, with 12 bases between them.

This chain connects TRBV12-3 or TRBV12-4 to TRBJ2-7; 8 nucleotides match TRBD1. The V segment lost 2 bases and the J segment 6 bases; nucleotides outside the gene matches: 3. This CDR3 is 13 amino acids long. CDR3 loop: CASSLLQGGEQYF. The DNA of the CDR3 is TGTGCCAGCAGTTTATTACAGGGGGGCGAGCAGTACTTC.

The chain uses TRBV2 and TRBJ1-6; 10 nucleotides line up with TRBD1. Germline trimming cut 7 bases from V and 9 bases from J; bases unmatched to any gene: 3. The CDR3 consists of 13 residues. From germline, CDR1 is SNHLY and CDR2 FYNNEI. CDR3 in DNA: TGTGCCAGCACCTGGACAGGGGGTTCACCCCTCCACTTT. Residues: CASTWTGGSPLHF.

This sequence joins TRBV14 and TRBJ1-6; TRBD1 might be the D (6 bases). With 4 bases removed from V and 8 bases from J, the gap between germline ends came to 12 bases. Germline loops: CDR1 SGHDN, CDR2 FVKESK. The CDR3 is made up of 14 amino acids. For the CDR3, the DNA is TGTGCCAGCAGCCCATACAGGGCTGATTCACCCCTCCACTTT. Translated: CASSPYRADSPLHF.

Of note for this clone: Additional DNA sequences in this sample encode the identical CDR3. The rearrangement uses TRBV5-1 and TRBJ2-1; possible D gene TRBD2, 6 bases. V was clipped by 0 bases and J by 7 bases, with 11 bases between them. Per the germline V gene, CDR1 is SGHRS and CDR2 is YFSETQ. This CDR3 has 14 residues. The CDR3 region has the DNA TGCGCCAGCAGCTTGGGAGGAGCGGGTAATGAGCAGTTCTTC. It specifies CASSLGGAGNEQFF.

This chain uses TRBV10-3 with TRBJ2-7, with D possibly being TRBD2 (6 bases). This CDR3 comprises 13 residues. Germline V gene data show CDR1 as ENHRY and CDR2 as SYGVKD. The ends were cut back, 5 bases at V and 4 bases at J, with 12 bases in the middle. CDR3 loop: CAISIGTSYEQYF. The CDR3 DNA is TGTGCCATCAGTATCGGGACTTCTTACGAGCAGTACTTC.

The rearrangement links TRBV29-1 to TRBJ2-7; 7 positions match TRBD1. The length of the CDR3 is 13 residues. From germline, CDR1 is SQVTM and CDR2 ANQGSEA. Unmatched junction bases numbered 7, after V lost 6 bases and J lost 2 bases. The CDR3 protein is CSVRDRITYEQYF. The CDR3 nucleotides read TGCAGCGTGAGGGACAGAATTACCTACGAGCAGTACTTC.

V usage is TRBV6-5 and J usage is TRBJ1-2; 7 nucleotides line up with TRBD1. The J segment lost 3 bases and the V segment lost 10 bases, leaving 14 bases of the junction unmatched. Germline V gives CDR1 MNHEY, CDR2 SVGAGI. This CDR3 is built from 15 residues. The CDR3 here is CATAPSGTEYYGYTF. The CDR3 coding sequence is TGTGCCACCGCCCCATCCGGGACAGAATACTATGGCTACACCTTC.

CDR3 sequence (DNA): TGTGCCAGCAGCGGCCAGTTGGGGGCCGGCTCTGGAAACACCATATATTTT. This gives the protein CASSGQLGAGSGNTIYF. V usage is TRBV5-4 and J usage is TRBJ1-3, with D possibly being TRBD1 (6 bases). Germline lookup yields CDR1 SGHNT and CDR2 YYREEE (reference sequence). CDR3 length: 17 residues. The V gene lost 4 bases and the J gene lost 0 bases, with 17 bases spanning the gap.